Listed below are T cell receptor beta chains from one sample, sequenced in a study. One entry per CDR3 protein results from TCRdb running MiXCR on the 5' RACE reads. Among 34,000 or so distinct CDR3 sequences listed, more than 20% were seen once. The sequenced material came from tumor-infiltrating Tregs sorted from the breast tumor. The receptors stem from a female donor with breast cancer. CDR3s include the opening cysteine and the closing phenylalanine or tryptophan.

v_call cdr3_aa
TRBV15 CATSRVSGGSGNTIYF
TRBV20-1 CSAKLGGPYEQYF
TRBV10-2 CASSESHSNQPQHF
TRBV6-5 CASSYSPSQPQHF
TRBV12-3/TRBV12-4 CASRLTGAEQFF
TRBV7-9 CAGSPTRLGGNQPQHF
TRBV24-1 CATSDFEGSYNEQFF
TRBV20-1 CSARAGEEQFF
TRBV6-1 CASRRGPPATNEKLFF
TRBV12-3/TRBV12-4 CASSMGPGYGYTF
TRBV24-1 CATSDTGTSGRYEQFF
TRBV11-2 CASSTQLVNEQFF
TRBV5-6 CACSLGRGSSYNSPLHF
TRBV30 CAWSKTENTEAFF
TRBV20-1 CSARGPPGTEQFF
TRBV12-3/TRBV12-4 CASSLVTASGGWWEQFF
TRBV7-9 CASSSMDRDYGYTF
TRBV20-1 CSARTGRRGTEAFF
TRBV7-9 CASSSRQGTGNEQFF
TRBV6-6 CASSYDRKSYNEQFF
TRBV19 CASSLPTGTQPQHF
TRBV5-1 CASSSRGYKNTGELFF
TRBV18 CASSPPRAETQYF
TRBV20-1 CSASSDGYLGKPQHF
TRBV6-5 CASRTGVGVGQPQHF
TRBV6-5 CASRPGGGYNQPQHF
TRBV5-1 CASSLSETQYF
TRBV7-3 CASSPNLDSFLNTGELFF
TRBV4-2 CASSQGDRVAWIPSGNTIYF
TRBV7-9 CASSLVYTSGREQFF
TRBV20-1 CSATTGTYSNQPQHF
TRBV19 CASSPRTVHNEQFF
TRBV18 CASSPETGREKLFF
TRBV29-1 CSVEARGFSNEQFF
TRBV7-9 CASSPGAGTGNEQFF
TRBV24-1 CATSETSGLAGGNEQFF
TRBV28 CASSFESTEYEQYF
TRBV6-6 CASSYSLPGGGQAPGYTF
TRBV5-1 CASSLGQNLNTEAFF
TRBV24-1 CATSLGPWDQPQHF
TRBV2 CASSGTVYNEQFF
TRBV4-2 CASSQASGPPVF
TRBV6-1 CASSSRDIVGNYYEQYF
TRBV5-6 CASRFRQTYEQYF
TRBV4-1 CASSQEQGRSSYEQYF
TRBV5-1 CASSLGTGTDYGYTF
TRBV12-3/TRBV12-4 CASSPPLGGYQFF
TRBV6-6 CASRGDISGNTIYF
TRBV7-9 CASSFPELNEQFF
TRBV6-1 CASSEASTGNTEAFF
TRBV24-1 CATSDPRMWGETQYF
TRBV4-1 CASSQVGQAGGPDYNEQFF
TRBV7-9 CASSPGLAQTHF
TRBV3-1 CASSQQVGSWTSGTPYEQYF